A single sample is the source of the 2 T cell receptor beta chains below, sequenced in a study of shared clonotypes between healthy human individuals. This table comes from immunoSEQ multiplex PCR, and its TCRdb copy is limited to in-frame clones, with some not included. The sample includes about a million clones, roughly 70% of them seen just once. The sample was memory CD4+ T cells sorted from blood. Indicated subset: CD45RA-negative fraction. All receptors derive from a young man in good health.

This chain joins TRBV7-9 and TRBJ2-7; maybe TRBD1 (6 bases). CDR1 is SEHNR, CDR2 FQNEAQ, per germline (reference sequence). The V and J ends lost 5 bases and 7 bases respectively, with 12 bases between them. The CDR3 is made up of 12 amino acids. CDR3 amino acids: CASSRQGGEQYF. The CDR3 nucleotides read TGTGCCAGCAGCCGCCAAGGGGGAGAGCAGTACTTC.

The chain is built from TRBV5-1 and TRBJ2-1; D is possibly TRBD2 (5 bases). The CDR3 spans 15 residues. CDR1 SGHRS and CDR2 YFSETQ come from the germline V gene. Trimming stripped 0 bases from V and 8 bases from J, with 15 bases between. The CDR3 sequence is CASSLVGHAGDEQFF. Written as DNA, the CDR3 is TGCGCCAGCAGCTTGGTTGGTCATGCCGGGGATGAGCAGTTCTTC.